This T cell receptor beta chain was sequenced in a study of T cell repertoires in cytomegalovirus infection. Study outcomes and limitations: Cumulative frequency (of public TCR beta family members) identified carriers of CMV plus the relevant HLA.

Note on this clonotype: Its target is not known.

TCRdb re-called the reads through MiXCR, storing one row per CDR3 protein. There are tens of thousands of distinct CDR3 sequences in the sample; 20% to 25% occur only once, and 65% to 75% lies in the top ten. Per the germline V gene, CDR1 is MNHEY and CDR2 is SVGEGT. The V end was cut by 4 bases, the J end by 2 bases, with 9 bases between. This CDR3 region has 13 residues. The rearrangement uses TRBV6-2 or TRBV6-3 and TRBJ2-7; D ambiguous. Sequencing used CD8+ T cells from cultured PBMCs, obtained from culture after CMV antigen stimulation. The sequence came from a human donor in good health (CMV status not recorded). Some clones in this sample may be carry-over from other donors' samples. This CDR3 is CASSLSDTYEQYF. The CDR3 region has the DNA TGTGCCAGCAGTTTATCAGACACCTACGAGCAGTACTTC.